The 10 T cell receptor beta chains in this list originate from one sample, sequenced in a study of blood T cells in healthy people across ages. It was with a sample-barcoded 5' primer and a J-beta primer mix that a second PCR of roughly 7 to 12 cycles was run. TCRdb reanalysed the 5' RACE reads using MiXCR and keeps one entry per CDR3 protein. This sample has some 1.8 million distinct CDR3 sequences, with approximately 40% found just once. Sequencing was done on a sample of blood. The receptors here all came from a human donor in good health.

This chain links TRBV9 with TRBJ1-2; D gene unclear. The germline V gene has CDR1 SGDLS and CDR2 YYNGEE. This CDR3 has 14 amino acids. V lost 4 bases and J lost 2, with 12 bases in between. The CDR3 loop reads CASSPQTENYGYTF. CDR3 DNA: TGTGCCAGCAGCCCCCAGACCGAGAACTATGGCTACACCTTC.

The sample holds a few counts of this clonotype. The chain has TRBV21-1 and TRBJ2-4; the table's TRBD1 call for D was not verified on the DNA. TRBV21-1 represents a pseudogene. The CDR3 covers 16 residues. CDR3 nucleotides: TGTGCCAGCAGCAAAAGGGACGGAAAAGCCAAAAACATTCAGTACTTC. This gives the protein CASSKRDGKAKNIQYF.

The sample holds a few counts of this clonotype. The chain joins TRBV6-2 or TRBV6-3 to TRBJ1-1; no reliable D call. Germline CDR1 and CDR2: MNHEY and SVGEGT. This CDR3 contains 15 residues. The germline V and J ends were trimmed by 2 bases and 0 bases, with 10 bases remaining between them. The CDR3 region has the DNA TGTGCCAGCAGTTACGACGAGATCATGAACACTGAAGCTTTCTTT. As protein: CASSYDEIMNTEAFF.

This clonotype has a handful of counts. The V gene is TRBV10-3, the J gene TRBJ2-6; possibly TRBD1 for D (5 bases). Germline loops: CDR1 ENHRY, CDR2 SYGVKD. The CDR3 is 16 amino acids. Trimming pared 8 bases from V and 4 bases from J, leaving 18 bases between. The CDR3 coding sequence is TGTGCCATCGGGGCTAGAATGGAGTCCGGGGCCAACGTCCTGACTTTC. Its translation: CAIGARMESGANVLTF.

The chain links TRBV9 to TRBJ1-6; tentative D call: TRBD1 (6 bases). Trimming pared 4 bases from V and 10 bases from J, leaving 18 bases between. The CDR3 is 15 amino acids. The germline V gene encodes CDR1 SGDLS and CDR2 YYNGEE. The DNA of the CDR3 is TGTGCCAGCAGCCAGCGGATGGGGGGCTCATCACCCCTCCACTTT. Encoded protein: CASSQRMGGSSPLHF. Variable domain in full (rest from reference TRBV9 and TRBJ1-6): DSGVTQTPKHLITATGQRVTLRCSPRSGDLSVYWYQQSLDQGLQFLIQYYNGEERAKGNILERFSAQQFPDLHSELNLSSLELGDSALYFCASSQRMGGSSPLHFGNGTRLTVT.

The rearrangement uses TRBV29-1 and TRBJ2-7, with D tentatively TRBD1 (6 bases). The CDR3 is made up of 13 amino acids. Trimming took off 6 bases at V and 0 bases at J, with 12 bases between the two ends. Per germline, CDR1 SQVTM and CDR2 ANQGSEA. CDR3 nucleotides: TGCAGCGTATGGGACATCCTCTCCTACGAGCAGTACTTC. It translates to CSVWDILSYEQYF.

The chain links TRBV4-3 to TRBJ1-2, with D perhaps TRBD1 (6 bases). Germline-derived CDR1 and CDR2 are LGHNA and YSLEER. The CDR3 extends over 15 amino acids. Trimming took 0 bases from V and 8 from J, leaving 16 bases between them. CDR3 DNA sequence: TGCGCCAGCAGCCAAGACCTAACGAGAGGGGGAGGCTACACCTTC. Protein sequence: CASSQDLTRGGGYTF.

This rearrangement joins TRBV18 to TRBJ2-4, with unresolved D. The tail of the sequence fits TRBJ2-7 better, so the J call may be wrong. This CDR3 is built from 13 residues. CDR1 is KGHSH, CDR2 LQKENI, per germline. CDR3 in amino acids: CASSPGIEYEQYF. For the CDR3, the DNA is TGTGCCAGCTCACCAGGCATAGAGTACGAGCAGTACTTC.

This chain uses TRBV14 with TRBJ1-1; D may be TRBD1 (6 bases). This CDR3 has 15 amino acids. The germline gives CDR1 SGHDN, CDR2 FVKESK. The V and J ends lost 3 bases and 2 bases respectively, with 13 bases between them. The CDR3 DNA reads as TGTGCCAGCAGCCATCAACAGGGTACCAACACTGAAGCTTTCTTT. This translates into CASSHQQGTNTEAFF.

This clonotype was picked up a small number of times. The gene calls are TRBV18 and TRBJ2-7; either TRBD1 or TRBD2 may supply D (5 bases each). The CDR3 consists of 14 residues. V shed 0 bases and J shed 6 bases, with 12 bases lying between them. Germline values: CDR1 KGHSH, CDR2 LQKENI. CDR3 DNA sequence: TGTGCCAGCTCACCACCGAGTCTTGGGGGCGAGCAGTACTTC. This codes for CASSPPSLGGEQYF. The full variable domain, completed using reference TRBV18 and TRBJ2-7, is NAGVMQNPRHLVRRRGQEARLRCSPMKGHSHVYWYRQLPEEGLKFMVYLQKENIIDESGMPKERFSAEFPKEGPSILRIQQVVRGDSAAYFCASSPPSLGGEQYFGPGTRLTVT.